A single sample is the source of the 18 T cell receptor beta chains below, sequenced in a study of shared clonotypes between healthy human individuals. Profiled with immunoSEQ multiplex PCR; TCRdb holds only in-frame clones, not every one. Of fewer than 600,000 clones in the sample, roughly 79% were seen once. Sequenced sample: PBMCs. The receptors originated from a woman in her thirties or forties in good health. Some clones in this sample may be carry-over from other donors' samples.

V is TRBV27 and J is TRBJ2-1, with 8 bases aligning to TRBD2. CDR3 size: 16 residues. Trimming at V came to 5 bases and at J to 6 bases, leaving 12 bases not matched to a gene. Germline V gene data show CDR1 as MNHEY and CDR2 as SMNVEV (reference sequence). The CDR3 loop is CASSPWTSRSRNEQFF. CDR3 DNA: TGTGCCAGCAGTCCGTGGACTAGCCGTAGTCGCAATGAGCAGTTCTTC.

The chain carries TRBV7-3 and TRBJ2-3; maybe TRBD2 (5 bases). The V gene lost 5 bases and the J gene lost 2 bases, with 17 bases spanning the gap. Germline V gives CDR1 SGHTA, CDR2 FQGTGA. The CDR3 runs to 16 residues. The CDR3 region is CASSPTTIPYTDTQYF. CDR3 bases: TGTGCCAGCAGCCCCACGACTATTCCTTACACAGATACGCAGTATTTT.

In DNA, the CDR3 is TGTGCCAGCAGCTTGGGGGGAACGAACACCGGGGAGCTGTTTTTT. This codes for CASSLGGTNTGELFF. The chain carries TRBV11-3 and TRBJ2-2; weak D call: TRBD2 (6 bases). Germline CDR1 is SGHNT and CDR2 is YENEEA. The CDR3 spans 15 residues. Trimming left V 3 bases short and J 0 bases short, with 8 bases between.

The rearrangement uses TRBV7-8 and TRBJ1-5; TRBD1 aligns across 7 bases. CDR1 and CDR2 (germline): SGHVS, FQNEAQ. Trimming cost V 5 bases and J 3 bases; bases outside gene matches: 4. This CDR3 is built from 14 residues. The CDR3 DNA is TGTGCCAGCAGCCACAGGGGAGACAATCAGCCCCAGCATTTT. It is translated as CASSHRGDNQPQHF.

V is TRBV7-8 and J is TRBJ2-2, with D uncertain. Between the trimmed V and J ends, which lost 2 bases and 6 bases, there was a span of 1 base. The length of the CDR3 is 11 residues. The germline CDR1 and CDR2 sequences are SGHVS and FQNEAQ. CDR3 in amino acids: CASSLPGELFF. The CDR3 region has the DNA TGTGCCAGCAGCTTACCCGGGGAGCTGTTTTTT.

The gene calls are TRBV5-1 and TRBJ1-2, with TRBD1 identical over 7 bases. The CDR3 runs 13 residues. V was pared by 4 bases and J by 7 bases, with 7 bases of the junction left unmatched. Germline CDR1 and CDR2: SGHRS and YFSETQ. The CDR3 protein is CASSPTGDAGYTF. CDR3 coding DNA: TGCGCCAGCAGCCCAACAGGGGACGCTGGCTACACCTTC.

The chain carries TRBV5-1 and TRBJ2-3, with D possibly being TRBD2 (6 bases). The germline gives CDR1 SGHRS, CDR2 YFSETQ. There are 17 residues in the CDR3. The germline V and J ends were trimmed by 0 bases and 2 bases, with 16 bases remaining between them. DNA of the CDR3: TGCGCCAGCAGCTTGGCCTCGGGTAGCGGATACACAGATACGCAGTATTTT. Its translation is CASSLASGSGYTDTQYF.

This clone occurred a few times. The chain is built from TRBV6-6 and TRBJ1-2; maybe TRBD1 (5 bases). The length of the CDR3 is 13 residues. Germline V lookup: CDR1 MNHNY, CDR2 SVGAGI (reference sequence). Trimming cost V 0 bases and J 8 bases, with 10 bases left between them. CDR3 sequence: CASSYSNGGGYTF. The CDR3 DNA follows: TGTGCCAGCAGTTACTCGAACGGGGGAGGCTACACCTTC.

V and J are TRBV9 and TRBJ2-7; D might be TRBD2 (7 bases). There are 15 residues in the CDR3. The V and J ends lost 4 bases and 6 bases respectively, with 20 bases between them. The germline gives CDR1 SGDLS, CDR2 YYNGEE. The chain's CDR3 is CASSKGGLSPLEQYF. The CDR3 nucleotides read TGTGCCAGCAGCAAGGGGGGGCTCTCTCCCCTCGAGCAGTACTTC.

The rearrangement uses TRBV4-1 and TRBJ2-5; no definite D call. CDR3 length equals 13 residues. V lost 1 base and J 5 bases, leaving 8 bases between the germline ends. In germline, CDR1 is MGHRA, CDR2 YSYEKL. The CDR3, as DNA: TGCGCCAGCAGCCAAGGAGTTACTGAGACCCAGTACTTC. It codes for CASSQGVTETQYF.

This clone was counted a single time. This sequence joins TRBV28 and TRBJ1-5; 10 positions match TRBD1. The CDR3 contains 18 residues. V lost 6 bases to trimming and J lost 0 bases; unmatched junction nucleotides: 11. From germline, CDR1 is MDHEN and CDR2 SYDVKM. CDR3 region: CASRAPGQGFYSNQPQHF. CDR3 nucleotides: TGTGCCAGCAGGGCTCCGGGACAGGGGTTTTATAGCAATCAGCCCCAGCATTTT.

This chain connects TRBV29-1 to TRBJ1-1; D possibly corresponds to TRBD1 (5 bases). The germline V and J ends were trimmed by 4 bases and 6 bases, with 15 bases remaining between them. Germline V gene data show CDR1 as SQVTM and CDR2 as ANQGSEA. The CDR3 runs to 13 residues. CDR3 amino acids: CSVGGSQGSEAFF. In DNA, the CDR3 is TGCAGCGTTGGCGGGTCCCAGGGCTCTGAAGCTTTCTTT.

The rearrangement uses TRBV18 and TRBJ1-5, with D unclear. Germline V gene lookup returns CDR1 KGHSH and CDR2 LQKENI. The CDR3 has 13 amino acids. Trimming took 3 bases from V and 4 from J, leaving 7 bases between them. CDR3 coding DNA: TGTGCCAGCTCACCTTACACAAATCAGCCCCAGCATTTT. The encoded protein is CASSPYTNQPQHF. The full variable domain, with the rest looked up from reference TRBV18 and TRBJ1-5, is NAGVMQNPRHLVRRRGQEARLRCSPMKGHSHVYWYRQLPEEGLKFMVYLQKENIIDESGMPKERFSAEFPKEGPSILRIQQVVRGDSAAYFCASSPYTNQPQHFGDGTRLSIL.

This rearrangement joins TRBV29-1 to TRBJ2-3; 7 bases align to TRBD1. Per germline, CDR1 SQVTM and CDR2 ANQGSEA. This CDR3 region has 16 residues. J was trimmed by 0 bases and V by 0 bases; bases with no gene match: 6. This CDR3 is CSVEDWTGDSTDTQYF. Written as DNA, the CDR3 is TGCAGCGTTGAAGATTGGACAGGCGACAGCACAGATACGCAGTATTTT.

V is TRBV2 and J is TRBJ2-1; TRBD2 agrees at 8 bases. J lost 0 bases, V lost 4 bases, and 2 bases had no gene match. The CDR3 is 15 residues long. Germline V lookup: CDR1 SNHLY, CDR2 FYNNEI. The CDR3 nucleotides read TGTGCCAGCAGTGTGCGGGAGGCCTCCTACAATGAGCAGTTCTTC. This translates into CASSVREASYNEQFF.

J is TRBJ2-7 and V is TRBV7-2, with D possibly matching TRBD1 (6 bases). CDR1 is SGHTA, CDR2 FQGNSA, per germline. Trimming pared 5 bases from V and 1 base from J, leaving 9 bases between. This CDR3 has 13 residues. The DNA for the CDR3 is TGTGCCAGCAGCAAGAGGGGGTCCTACGAGCAGTACTTC. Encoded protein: CASSKRGSYEQYF. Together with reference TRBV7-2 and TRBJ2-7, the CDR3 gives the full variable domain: GAGVSQSPSNKVTEKGKDVELRCDPISGHTALYWYRQSLGQGLEFLIYFQGNSAPDKSGLPSDRFSAERTGGSVSTLTIQRTQQEDSAVYLCASSKRGSYEQYFGPGTRLTVT.

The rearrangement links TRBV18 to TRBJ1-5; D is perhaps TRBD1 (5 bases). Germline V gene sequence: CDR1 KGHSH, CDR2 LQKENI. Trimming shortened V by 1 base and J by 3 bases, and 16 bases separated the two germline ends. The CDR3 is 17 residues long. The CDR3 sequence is CASSPRPGGVANQPQHF. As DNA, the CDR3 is TGTGCCAGCTCACCACGGCCCGGGGGGGTTGCCAATCAGCCCCAGCATTTT.

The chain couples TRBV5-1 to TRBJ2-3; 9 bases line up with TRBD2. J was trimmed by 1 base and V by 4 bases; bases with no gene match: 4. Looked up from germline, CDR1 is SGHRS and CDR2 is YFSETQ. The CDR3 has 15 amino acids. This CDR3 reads CASSLLAGRTDTQYF. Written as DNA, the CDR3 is TGCGCCAGCAGCCTACTAGCGGGCCGCACAGATACGCAGTATTTT.